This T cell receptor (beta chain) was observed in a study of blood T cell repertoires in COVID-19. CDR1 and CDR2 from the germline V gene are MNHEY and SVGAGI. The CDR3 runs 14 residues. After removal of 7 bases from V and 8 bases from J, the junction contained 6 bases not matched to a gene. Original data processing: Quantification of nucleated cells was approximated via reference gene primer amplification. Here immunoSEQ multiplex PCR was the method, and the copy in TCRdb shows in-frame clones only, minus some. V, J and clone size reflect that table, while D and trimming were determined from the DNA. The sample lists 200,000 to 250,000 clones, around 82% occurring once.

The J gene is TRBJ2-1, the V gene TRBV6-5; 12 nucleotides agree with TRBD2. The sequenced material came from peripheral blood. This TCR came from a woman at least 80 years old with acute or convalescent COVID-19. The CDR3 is CASTPSGGAYEQFF. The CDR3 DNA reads TGTGCCAGCACCCCTAGCGGGGGGGCGTATGAGCAGTTCTTC.